These T cell receptor beta chains were read from a single sample in a study of CD8+ T cells in alopecia areata. TCRdb keeps only in-frame clones here, not all; method: immunoSEQ multiplex PCR. This sample has roughly 140,000 clones, with around 49% found just once. Sequenced material: CD4+ T cells sorted from blood, taken at week 0. Receptors were obtained from a human donor with alopecia areata. Each CDR3 is given with its conserved first and last residue. The D gene is left open where the match is weak. A clone size is listed for some rows: how often the clone was seen (once, few, many), or a class if it is expanded.

V gene	CDR3 length	clone size	D gene	J gene	CDR3 protein	CDR3 DNA
TRBV5-6	13	once	NA	TRBJ1-5	CASSGFGNQPQHF	TGTGCCAGCAGCGGGTTTGGCAATCAGCCCCAGCATTTT
TRBV11-2	13	NA	TRBD1	TRBJ2-2	CASSQTGAGELFF	TGTGCCAGCAGCCAAACAGGGGCCGGGGAGCTGTTTTTT
TRBV2	15	few	NA	TRBJ2-1	CASSELQDSYNEQFF	TGTGCCAGCAGTGAGCTACAGGACTCCTACAATGAGCAGTTCTTC
TRBV30	14	NA	NA	TRBJ1-3	CAWSVVGSGNTIYF	TGTGCCTGGAGTGTGGTGGGCTCTGGAAACACCATATATTTT
TRBV6-1	17	few	TRBD1	TRBJ2-6	CASSGGQGSSGANVLTF	TGTGCCAGCAGTGGGGGACAGGGGAGCTCTGGGGCCAACGTCCTGACTTTC
TRBV6-5	15	once	NA	TRBJ2-7	CASTQEGSSSYEQYF	TGTGCCAGCACCCAGGAGGGGTCAAGCTCCTACGAGCAGTACTTC
TRBV9	17	few	TRBD2	TRBJ2-5	CASSVVTSGSSSETQYF	TGTGCCAGCAGCGTCGTGACTAGCGGGAGTTCATCGGAGACCCAGTACTTC
TRBV7-2	15	few	NA	TRBJ2-1	CASSAAVQSFGEQFF	TGTGCCAGCAGCGCGGCGGTTCAGAGTTTTGGAGAGCAGTTCTTC
TRBV29-1	12	NA	NA	TRBJ2-5	CSVGGIGETQYF	TGCAGCGTAGGGGGGATAGGAGAGACCCAGTACTTC
TRBV14	15	NA	NA	TRBJ2-5	CASSQQTPRRETQYF	TGTGCCAGCAGCCAACAGACCCCCCGGAGGGAGACCCAGTACTTC
TRBV29-1	12	few	TRBD1	TRBJ2-2	CSASPGGGELFF	TGCAGCGCCTCCCCAGGGGGCGGGGAGCTGTTTTTT
TRBV6-6	13	NA	TRBD2	TRBJ2-5	CASRRTSGETQYF	TGTGCCAGCAGGAGGACTAGCGGGGAGACCCAGTACTTC
TRBV29-1	14	NA	TRBD1	TRBJ2-3	CSVVAGQGGDTQYF	TGCAGCGTTGTAGCGGGACAGGGGGGGGATACGCAGTATTTT
TRBV25-1	14	NA	NA	TRBJ2-3	CASSEPATIDTQYF	TGTGCCAGCAGTGAACCGGCTACTATTGATACGCAGTATTTT
TRBV7-9	13	few	NA	TRBJ2-5	CASRLSEGGTQYF	TGTGCCAGCAGACTCTCGGAGGGAGGGACCCAGTACTTC
TRBV5-1	17	NA	TRBD1	TRBJ1-1	CASSLWGQGDSNTEAFF	TGCGCCAGCAGCTTGTGGGGACAGGGGGACTCGAACACTGAAGCTTTCTTT
TRBV4-3	13	NA	NA	TRBJ2-4	CASSQSKWDIQYF	TGCGCCAGCAGCCAATCCAAGTGGGACATTCAGTACTTC
TRBV2	10	NA	NA	TRBJ1-2	CASNGPGYTF	TGTGCCAGTAACGGGCCAGGCTACACCTTC
TRBV6-5	12	few	NA	TRBJ1-1	CASMLPTGSAFF	TGTGCCAGCATGCTGCCTACAGGGAGCGCTTTCTTT
TRBV5-4	16	NA	NA	TRBJ2-1	CASSPGTGRSYNEQFF	TGTGCCAGCAGCCCCGGGACGGGACGCTCCTACAATGAGCAGTTCTTC
TRBV7-2	16	few	NA	TRBJ1-4	CASSLAPTGLSEKLFF	TGTGCCAGCAGCTTAGCGCCGACAGGCTTAAGTGAAAAACTGTTTTTT
TRBV30	14	NA	NA	TRBJ1-2	CAWSGQSRRYGYTF	TGTGCCTGGAGTGGACAGTCCCGGAGATATGGCTACACCTTC
TRBV2	11	NA	NA	TRBJ2-7	CASSSYYEQYF	TGTGCCAGCAGTTCATATTACGAGCAGTACTTC
TRBV27	12	once	TRBD1	TRBJ1-1	CASSLRTGEAFF	TGTGCCAGCAGTTTACGGACAGGGGAAGCTTTCTTT
TRBV7-2	15	few	NA	TRBJ2-5	CASSLGLLPLKTQYF	TGTGCCAGCAGCTTAGGGTTGTTACCCCTAAAGACCCAGTACTTC
TRBV5-1	14	NA	NA	TRBJ1-5	CASSLDSPNQPQHF	TGCGCCAGCAGCTTGGACTCTCCTAATCAGCCCCAGCATTTT
TRBV9	14	once	TRBD1	TRBJ2-7	CASSRTGSSYEQYF	TGTGCCAGCAGCCGGACAGGGAGCTCCTACGAGCAGTACTTC
TRBV9	17	NA	NA	TRBJ2-7	CASSAGPGGNILYEQYF	TGTGCCAGCAGCGCGGGACCGGGCGGGAATATTCTCTACGAGCAGTACTTC
TRBV9	15	NA	NA	TRBJ2-1	CASSVGQESYNEQFF	TGTGCCAGCAGCGTAGGACAGGAATCCTACAATGAGCAGTTCTTC